These 7 T cell receptor beta chains came from one sample sequenced in a study of CD8 T cells in ankylosing spondylitis (dated by TCRdb to the late 2010s). Study-wide conclusions, independent of this receptor: A TCR beta motif of several highly homologous amino acid variants appeared characteristic of blood from ankylosing spondylitis patients.

The library was produced with 5' RACE. The instrument given in TCRdb is Illumina HiSeq 2500. TCRdb trimmed public reads at Q25 via fastp, called clones via MiXCR and kept in-frame beta chains. Every entry covers one CDR3 protein and lists the most common genes and DNA from its rows. Across this sample there are more than 650,000 distinct CDR3 sequences, with 12% seen only once. The ten largest clones represent approximately 0.46% of the sample. Their cognate antigens are unknown. Sequencing used blood, either unsorted or a sorted T cell fraction (not recorded which). These receptors came from a male donor with ankylosing spondylitis.

The chain uses TRBV7-3 and TRBJ2-1; D not resolved. The germline CDR1 and CDR2 sequences are SGHTA and FQGTGA. Trimming pared 4 bases from V and 4 bases from J, leaving 8 bases between. This CDR3 is built from 13 residues. CDR3 loop: CASSSAPYNEQFF. The CDR3 DNA reads TGTGCCAGCAGCTCCGCCCCGTACAATGAGCAGTTCTTC.

The chain joins TRBV20-1 to TRBJ1-2; D is unresolved. The germline CDR1 and CDR2 sequences are DFQATT and SNEGSKA (reference sequence). The germline V and J ends were trimmed by 6 bases and 7 bases, with 9 bases remaining between them. CDR3 length: 10 amino acids. The CDR3 coding sequence is TGCAGTGCGACTCCGCCTGGCTACACCTTC. Encoded protein: CSATPPGYTF.

This clonotype has a count of ten or more. This chain connects TRBV6-5 to TRBJ1-1; 7 nucleotides match TRBD1. The germline V gene has CDR1 MNHEY and CDR2 SVGAGI. This CDR3 is built from 17 residues. Germline trimming cut 0 bases from V and 1 base from J; bases unmatched to any gene: 8. The CDR3: CASSYSNYRGGNTEAFF. The CDR3 region has the DNA TGTGCCAGCAGTTACTCAAACTACAGGGGCGGGAACACTGAAGCTTTCTTT.

V and J are TRBV4-3 and TRBJ1-1, with D unresolved. The CDR3 consists of 15 residues. Trimming removed 2 bases from V and 10 bases from J, with 20 bases in between. The germline V gene encodes CDR1 LGHNA and CDR2 YSLEER. The CDR3 DNA follows: TGCGCCAGCAGCCAAAGGTACGGCCCCAACGATAGAGCTTTCTTT. The encoded protein is CASSQRYGPNDRAFF.

V is TRBV21-1 and J is TRBJ2-7; the table's D call TRBD1 went unverified against the DNA. TRBV21-1 is a pseudogene segment. The CDR3 has 14 amino acids. CDR3 amino acids: CASSGTGQPYEQYF. In nucleotides, the CDR3 is TGTGCCAGCAGTGGGACAGGCCAACCCTACGAGCAGTACTTC.

The chain uses TRBV5-1 and TRBJ2-7; 10 bases fit TRBD1. The CDR3 runs to 15 residues. Germline CDR1 reads SGHRS; CDR2 reads YFSETQ. The junction had 5 bases not matched to a gene; V was cut back by 4 bases and J by 1 base. CDR3 amino acids: CASSIGTGASYEQYF. CDR3 DNA sequence: TGCGCCAGCAGCATAGGGACAGGGGCGTCCTACGAGCAGTACTTC.

This clonotype was detected a few times. The chain joins TRBV9 to TRBJ2-1; D remains ambiguous. Trimming removed 0 bases from V and 5 bases from J, with 6 bases in between. This CDR3 comprises 13 residues. CDR1 SGDLS and CDR2 YYNGEE come from the germline V gene. The CDR3 DNA follows: TGTGCCAGCAGCGTAGCCCCCCACAATGAGCAGTTCTTC. It is translated as CASSVAPHNEQFF.